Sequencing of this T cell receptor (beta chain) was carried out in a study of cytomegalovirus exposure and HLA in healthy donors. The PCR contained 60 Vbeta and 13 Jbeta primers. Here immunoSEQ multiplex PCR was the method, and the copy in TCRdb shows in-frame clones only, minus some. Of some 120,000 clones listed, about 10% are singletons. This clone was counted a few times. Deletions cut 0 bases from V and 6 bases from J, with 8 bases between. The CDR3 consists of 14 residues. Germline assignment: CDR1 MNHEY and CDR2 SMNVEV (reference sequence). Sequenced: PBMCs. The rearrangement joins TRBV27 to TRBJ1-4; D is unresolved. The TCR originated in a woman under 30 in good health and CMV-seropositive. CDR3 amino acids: CASSLSSGDEKLFF. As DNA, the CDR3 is TGTGCCAGCAGTTTATCGTCCGGGGATGAAAAACTGTTTTTT.